Listed here are 30 T cell receptor beta chains from one sample, sequenced in a study of blood T cells in healthy people across ages. With a J-beta primer mix and a sample-barcoded 5' primer, a second PCR ran roughly 6 to 12 cycles. TCRdb redid the calling of the 5' RACE reads with MiXCR, one entry per CDR3 protein. The sample carries about 780,000 distinct CDR3 sequences, roughly 24% recorded once. The same data also went into a second study, on T cells of mothers and their children.

The sequenced sample was blood. The origin of the receptors is a boy aged 5-17 years in good health.

The genes are TRBV7-8 and TRBJ2-3, with TRBD1 matching over 8 bases. Germline lookup yields CDR1 SGHVS and CDR2 FQNEAQ. The CDR3 length is 16 residues. The junction had 9 bases not matched to a gene; V was cut back by 6 bases and J by 1 base. CDR3 amino acids: CASSDPDRVGTDTQYF. CDR3 nucleotide sequence: TGTGCCAGCAGTGACCCGGACAGGGTTGGCACAGATACGCAGTATTTT.

The rearrangement uses TRBV1 and TRBJ2-5. TRBV1 counts as a pseudogene. This CDR3 is built from 13 residues. This chain's CDR3 is CTSSRQVQETQYF. The CDR3 DNA follows: TGCACCAGCAGCCGACAGGTCCAAGAGACCCAGTACTTC.

J is TRBJ2-5 and V is TRBV5-6; D is ambiguous. The CDR3 spans 15 residues. Germline assignment: CDR1 SGHDT and CDR2 YYEEEE. V lost 4 bases and J 0 bases, leaving 13 bases between the germline ends. CDR3 bases: TGTGCCAGCAGCCGGCCACGGTGGTACCAAGAGACCCAGTACTTC. It encodes CASSRPRWYQETQYF.

The V gene is TRBV13, the J gene TRBJ2-5; D may be TRBD2 (5 bases). V was shortened by 5 bases and J by 5 bases, with 15 bases between the two germline ends. The CDR3 contains 14 residues. Germline lookup yields CDR1 PRHDT and CDR2 FYEKMQ (reference sequence). The CDR3: CASSIRTGSETQYF. The CDR3 DNA follows: TGTGCCAGCAGCATTCGGACGGGATCGGAGACCCAGTACTTC.

This clonotype was observed a single time. The chain joins TRBV12-5 to TRBJ2-1, with 12 nucleotides matching TRBD2. After removal of 6 bases from V and 9 bases from J, the junction contained 6 bases not matched to a gene. CDR1 and CDR2 (germline): LGHNT, FRNRAP. The CDR3 has 14 amino acids. As DNA, the CDR3 is TGTGCTAGTGGCCCCGGACTAGCGGGGATTGAGCAGTTCTTC. It yields the protein CASGPGLAGIEQFF.

The V gene is TRBV6-1, the J gene TRBJ2-7, with 7 nucleotides matching TRBD2. The CDR3 loop spans 13 amino acids. Per germline, CDR1 MNHNS and CDR2 SASEGT. Unmatched junction bases numbered 12, after V lost 10 bases and J lost 6 bases. For the CDR3, the DNA is TGTGCCACCCACCTAGGACTAGTCGCCGAGCAGTACTTC. Amino acid sequence: CATHLGLVAEQYF.

This chain joins TRBV29-1 and TRBJ2-1; D is unresolved. V lost 8 bases, J lost 8 bases, and 16 bases lay in between. Germline V gene lookup returns CDR1 SQVTM and CDR2 ANQGSEA. The CDR3 covers 12 residues. The CDR3 region is CSLEKGGDEQFF. CDR3 nucleotide sequence: TGCAGCCTGGAAAAAGGTGGCGATGAGCAGTTCTTC.

V gene TRBV4-1 combines with J gene TRBJ2-3; 7 nucleotides match TRBD2. Germline CDR1 and CDR2: MGHRA and YSYEKL. Trimming took 2 bases from V and 5 from J; bases not matched to a gene: 13. This CDR3 comprises 17 residues. The CDR3 spells CASSQKRPGQRGDTQYF. The CDR3 DNA sequence: TGCGCCAGCAGCCAAAAACGTCCCGGCCAGCGGGGAGATACGCAGTATTTT.

CDR3 loop: CSVEDQLEGPDTQYF. The CDR3 DNA reads TGCAGCGTTGAAGATCAACTAGAGGGCCCAGATACGCAGTATTTT. The J gene is TRBJ2-3, the V gene TRBV29-1, with D tentatively TRBD2 (5 bases). Germline lookup yields CDR1 SQVTM and CDR2 ANQGSEA. V lost 0 bases and J lost 4, with 14 bases in between. The CDR3 covers 15 residues.

This chain connects TRBV12-3 or TRBV12-4 to TRBJ2-4; D may be TRBD2 (6 bases). V was trimmed by 7 bases and J by 0 bases, leaving 16 bases between them. The CDR3 has 16 amino acids. The CDR3 spells CASTSQEGLAKNIQYF. CDR3 DNA sequence: TGTGCCAGCACCTCTCAGGAGGGGTTAGCCAAAAACATTCAGTACTTC.

This clonotype has just a few counts. This chain uses TRBV11-2 with TRBJ2-5, with D possibly TRBD2 on 7 matching bases. This CDR3 region has 14 residues. V lost 5 bases to trimming and J lost 7 bases, with 17 bases between them. The germline gives CDR1 SGHAT, CDR2 FQNNGV. The CDR3 DNA is TGTGCCAGCAGCCCAGAGGGGGGGCCCGGGACCCAGTACTTC. It encodes CASSPEGGPGTQYF.

The chain combines TRBV4-1 with TRBJ1-4; D is unclear. V lost 1 base and J 4 bases, leaving 16 bases between the germline ends. The CDR3 spans 17 residues. Germline CDR1 and CDR2: MGHRA and YSYEKL. Here the CDR3 reads CASSQGPTGEDNEKLFF. CDR3 nucleotide sequence: TGCGCCAGCAGCCAAGGGCCGACTGGGGAGGATAATGAAAAACTGTTTTTT.

This clonotype was counted between two and nine times. The chain links TRBV6-1 to TRBJ1-1; D might be TRBD1 (5 bases). CDR3 length: 16 amino acids. V was trimmed by 1 base and J by 2 bases, leaving 14 bases between them. CDR1 MNHNS and CDR2 SASEGT come from the germline V gene. CDR3 nucleotide sequence: TGTGCCAGCAGTGAAGGAGCCGGGACCCCTAACACTGAAGCTTTCTTT. Protein product: CASSEGAGTPNTEAFF.

The chain has TRBV5-1 and TRBJ2-5; the D gene is possibly TRBD1 (7 bases). The CDR3 length is 16 residues. Trimming removed 3 bases at V and 5 bases at J, with 20 bases between. Germline values: CDR1 SGHRS, CDR2 YFSETQ. The DNA of the CDR3 is TGCGCCAGCAGCTGGGACGGTGGAGGGGGCGGTGAGACCCAGTACTTC. Translated, it gives CASSWDGGGGGETQYF. Variable domain in full (rest from reference TRBV5-1 and TRBJ2-5): KAGVTQTPRYLIKTRGQQVTLSCSPISGHRSVSWYQQTPGQGLQFLFEYFSETQRNKGNFPGRFSGRQFSNSRSEMNVSTLELGDSALYLCASSWDGGGGGETQYFGPGTRLLVL.

This clonotype has more than one count but fewer than ten. This CDR3 reads CASTRSTGYNYGYTF. The CDR3 coding sequence is TGTGCCAGCACCCGATCGACAGGGTATAACTATGGCTACACCTTC. The V and J genes are TRBV12-3 or TRBV12-4 and TRBJ1-2; 7 nucleotides agree with TRBD1. This CDR3 is 15 amino acids long. With 7 bases clipped from V and 1 base from J, the junction kept 9 bases outside the gene matches.

This clonotype was seen many times. CDR3 sequence (DNA): TGTGCCAGCAGCCGAGGTGGGGGAAGCGGCTACACCTTC. Residues: CASSRGGGSGYTF. The J gene is TRBJ1-2, the V gene TRBV7-3, with D possibly being TRBD1 (5 bases). V was trimmed by 5 bases and J by 8 bases, leaving 15 bases between them. Per the germline V gene, CDR1 is SGHTA and CDR2 is FQGTGA. The CDR3 extends over 13 amino acids. The variable domain in full, completed from reference TRBV7-3 and TRBJ1-2, reads GAGVSQTPSNKVTEKGKYVELRCDPISGHTALYWYRQSLGQGPEFLIYFQGTGAADDSGLPNDRFFAVRPEGSVSTLKIQRTERGDSAVYLCASSRGGGSGYTFGSGTRLTVV.

Ten or more counts support this clonotype. V and J are TRBV4-2 and TRBJ2-5; D tentatively fits TRBD1 or TRBD2 (5 bases each). The CDR3 extends over 14 amino acids. Germline V gives CDR1 LGHNA, CDR2 YNFKEQ. Trimming left V 0 bases short and J 11 bases short, with 16 bases between. In nucleotides, the CDR3 is TGTGCCAGCAGCCAAGATCGCAGGGTGGAGGAGCAGTACTTC. This translates into CASSQDRRVEEQYF.

The rearrangement joins TRBV7-9 to TRBJ1-2; 9 bases are shared with TRBD1. The CDR3 contains 15 residues. Germline V gene data show CDR1 as SEHNR and CDR2 as FQNEAQ (reference sequence). V dropped 2 bases and J dropped 5; count of bases not matched to a gene: 6. As DNA, the CDR3 is TGTGCCAGCAGCTTATATATGGGACAGGGATATGGCTACACCTTC. This codes for CASSLYMGQGYGYTF.

V is TRBV2 and J is TRBJ2-7, with D tentatively TRBD1 or TRBD2 (5 bases each). The ends were cut back, 7 bases at V and 0 bases at J, with 13 bases in the middle. There are 14 residues in the CDR3. Germline values: CDR1 SNHLY, CDR2 FYNNEI. CDR3 sequence reads: CASKGRDVSYEQYF. Here the CDR3 DNA reads TGTGCCAGCAAGGGTCGGGACGTCTCCTACGAGCAGTACTTC.

This chain uses TRBV19 with TRBJ2-3; tentatively, D is TRBD2 (5 bases). V was pared by 3 bases and J by 5 bases, with 6 bases between. The V gene's germline CDR1 is LNHDA and CDR2 SQIVND (reference sequence). The CDR3 has 12 amino acids. For the CDR3, the DNA is TGTGCCAGTAGTATCGGGGAAGATACGCAGTATTTT. It specifies CASSIGEDTQYF.

The gene calls are TRBV2 and TRBJ1-4; 7 bases match TRBD1. The germline V gene has CDR1 SNHLY and CDR2 FYNNEI. The V segment lost 9 bases and the J segment 7 bases; nucleotides outside the gene matches: 14. This CDR3 spans 15 amino acids. The CDR3 bases are TGTGCCAGTTCGAATTCTAGGGGGCGCGGTGAAAAACTGTTTTTT. It is translated as CASSNSRGRGEKLFF.

The genes are TRBV29-1 and TRBJ2-5; D ambiguous. With the DNA end fitting TRBJ2-7 better, the J assignment may be wrong. The CDR3 loop spans 13 amino acids. The germline V gene has CDR1 SQVTM and CDR2 ANQGSEA. CDR3 DNA sequence: TGCAGCGTTGAAGATCTATTAGGGAACGAGCAGTACTTC. Translation gives CSVEDLLGNEQYF.

This clonotype came up a few times. The rearrangement links TRBV12-3 or TRBV12-4 to TRBJ2-1, with D unresolved. Deletions cut 8 bases from V and 6 bases from J, with 11 bases between. The CDR3 is made up of 12 amino acids. This CDR3 is CASPSRANEQFF. The CDR3, as DNA: TGTGCCAGCCCCTCGAGAGCCAATGAGCAGTTCTTC.

V and J are TRBV7-6 and TRBJ2-5; the D gene could be TRBD1 or TRBD2 (5 bases each). The CDR3 contains 17 residues. Trimming left V 5 bases short and J 5 bases short, with 24 bases between. Germline values: CDR1 SGHVS, CDR2 FNYEAQ. Written as DNA, the CDR3 is TGTGCCAGCAGCCCCTCAGGGTGGGACGGAGGACGCGAGACCCAGTACTTC. Its translation is CASSPSGWDGGRETQYF.

Only a few counts were recorded for this clonotype. CDR3 residues: CASSSGQGNGYTF. CDR3 in DNA: TGCGCCAGCAGTTCGGGACAGGGGAATGGCTACACCTTC. The gene calls are TRBV5-1 and TRBJ1-2; 10 bases align to TRBD1. The CDR3 extends over 13 amino acids. V shed 5 bases, J shed 6 bases, and the junction held 4 bases outside the gene matches. The germline V gene encodes CDR1 SGHRS and CDR2 YFSETQ.

This clonotype was detected only a few times. The chain uses TRBV10-1 and TRBJ1-3; tentatively, D is TRBD1 (5 bases). CDR1 and CDR2 from the germline V gene are WNHNN and SYGVQD (reference sequence). V was pared by 2 bases and J by 4 bases, with 12 bases between. The CDR3 totals 15 residues. CDR3 DNA sequence: TGCGCCAGCAGTGAGGACCGTGCAGGGGGAAACACCATATATTTT. Protein product: CASSEDRAGGNTIYF.

The chain has TRBV12-5 and TRBJ2-7; D is possibly TRBD2 (5 bases). V was shortened by 5 bases and J by 0 bases, with 11 bases between the two germline ends. The CDR3 consists of 14 residues. Germline-derived CDR1 and CDR2 are LGHNT and FRNRAP. CDR3 residues: CASGPGVSSYEQYF. Written as DNA, the CDR3 is TGTGCTAGTGGTCCCGGGGTAAGCTCCTACGAGCAGTACTTC.

This clonotype came up a few times. The chain employs TRBV20-1 and TRBJ2-2; maybe TRBD2 (6 bases). The CDR3 loop spans 14 amino acids. V gave up 3 bases and J gave up 2 bases, with 10 bases separating them. CDR1 is DFQATT, CDR2 SNEGSKA, per germline (reference sequence). In DNA, the CDR3 is TGCAGTGCTAGGTCGGGACTTAACACCGGGGAGCTGTTTTTT. It is translated as CSARSGLNTGELFF.

About this clonotype: One base away lies a much larger clone, so this may be a sequencing read error. The V call is TRBV12-3 or TRBV12-4, the J call TRBJ1-2; maybe TRBD1 (5 bases). The CDR3 totals 13 residues. For the CDR3, the DNA is TGTGCCAGCAGTCTGGGACGGAACTATGGCTGCACCTTC. Translating gives CASSLGRNYGCTF.

This clonotype was found many times. This chain links TRBV7-2 with TRBJ2-5; the D gene is possibly TRBD1 (6 bases). The CDR3 totals 14 residues. Germline CDR1 is SGHTA and CDR2 is FQGNSA. V gave up 3 bases and J gave up 4 bases, with 12 bases separating them. CDR3 loop: CASSFQDSRETQYF. The CDR3 coding sequence is TGTGCCAGCAGCTTTCAGGACAGTCGAGAGACCCAGTACTTC.